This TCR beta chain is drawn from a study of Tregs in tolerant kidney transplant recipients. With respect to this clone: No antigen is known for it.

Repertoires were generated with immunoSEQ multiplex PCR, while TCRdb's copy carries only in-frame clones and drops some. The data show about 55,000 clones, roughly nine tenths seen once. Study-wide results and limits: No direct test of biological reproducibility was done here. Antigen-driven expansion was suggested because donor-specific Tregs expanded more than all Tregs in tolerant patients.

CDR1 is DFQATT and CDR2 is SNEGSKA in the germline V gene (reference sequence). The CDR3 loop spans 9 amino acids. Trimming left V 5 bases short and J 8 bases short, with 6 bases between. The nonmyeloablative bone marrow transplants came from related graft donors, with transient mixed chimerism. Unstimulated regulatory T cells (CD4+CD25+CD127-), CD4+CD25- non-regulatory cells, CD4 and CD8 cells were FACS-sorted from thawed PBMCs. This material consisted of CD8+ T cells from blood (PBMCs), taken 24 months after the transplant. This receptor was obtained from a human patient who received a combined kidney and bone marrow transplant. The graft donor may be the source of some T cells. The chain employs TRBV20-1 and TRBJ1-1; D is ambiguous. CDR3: CSALGEAFF. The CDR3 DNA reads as TGCAGTGCTCTAGGAGAAGCTTTCTTT.